Following are 17 T cell receptor beta chains from one sample sequenced in a study of blood T cell repertoires in COVID-19. Only in-frame clones appear in the TCRdb table, and some are missing; sequencing was by immunoSEQ multiplex PCR. Of some 100,000 clones listed, 75% to 90% are singletons. The sample comprised peripheral blood. These receptors came from a woman aged 45-59 years with acute or convalescent COVID-19.

V and J are TRBV7-3 and TRBJ1-1; D gene uncertain. The V gene's germline CDR1 is SGHTA and CDR2 FQGTGA. The CDR3 runs 13 residues. Between the trimmed V and J ends, which lost 7 bases and 5 bases, there was a span of 14 bases. CDR3 sequence reads: CASTGIMRTEAFF. DNA of the CDR3: TGTGCCAGCACGGGGATTATGAGGACTGAAGCTTTCTTT.

This clone was recorded a few times. The J gene is TRBJ2-7, the V gene TRBV30, with D possibly being TRBD1 (5 bases). Germline V gives CDR1 GTSNPN, CDR2 SVGIG (reference sequence). CDR3 length equals 14 residues. Trimming pared 0 bases from V and 5 bases from J, leaving 14 bases between. The CDR3 DNA reads as TGTGCCTGGAGTGTACTGACAGTAAAAAACGAGCAGTACTTC. This sequence encodes CAWSVLTVKNEQYF.

The CDR3 loop is CASSPRVSSGANVLTF. CDR3 coding DNA: TGTGCCAGCTCACCGAGGGTTTCTTCTGGGGCCAACGTCCTGACTTTC. The rearrangement links TRBV18 to TRBJ2-6; D may be TRBD2 (5 bases). Trimming stripped 3 bases from V and 1 base from J, with 10 bases between. The CDR3 has 16 amino acids. The germline CDR1 and CDR2 sequences are KGHSH and LQKENI.

The chain couples TRBV6-5 to TRBJ1-6; perhaps TRBD1 as D (6 bases). The CDR3 contains 15 residues. Trimming removed 6 bases at V and 3 bases at J, with 12 bases between. Germline CDR1 and CDR2: MNHEY and SVGAGI. The CDR3 spells CASSLTGIYNSPLHF. For the CDR3, the DNA is TGTGCCAGCAGCTTAACAGGGATCTATAATTCACCCCTCCACTTT.

This clone was seen only a few times. This rearrangement joins TRBV28 to TRBJ2-7, with 9 bases lining up with TRBD1. Losses at the gene ends were 4 bases for V and 3 bases for J; bases not matched to a gene: 7. The CDR3 runs to 15 residues. CDR1 and CDR2 from the germline V gene are MDHEN and SYDVKM. The CDR3 sequence is CASSSPTGGSYEQYF. In nucleotides, the CDR3 is TGTGCCAGCAGTTCCCCGACAGGGGGTAGCTACGAGCAGTACTTC.

The chain's CDR3 is CASSLLGLVGDTQYF. CDR3 DNA: TGTGCCAGCAGCTTACTTGGACTAGTAGGAGATACGCAGTATTTT. The chain carries TRBV7-3 and TRBJ2-3; 7 nucleotides match TRBD2. V lost 2 bases, J lost 5 bases, and 7 bases stayed unmatched. CDR1 and CDR2 (germline): SGHTA, FQGTGA. The CDR3 is made up of 15 amino acids.

This clone was found a few times. DNA for the CDR3: TGCGCCAGAAAGGGAGACAGGCGGTTTTCACCCCTCCACTTT. As protein: CARKGDRRFSPLHF. The chain recombines TRBV10-1 with TRBJ1-6, with D tentatively TRBD1 (6 bases). Per germline, CDR1 WNHNN and CDR2 SYGVQD (reference sequence). V lost 9 bases and J lost 9, with 18 bases in between. The CDR3 runs to 14 residues.

J is TRBJ1-1 and V is TRBV7-7, with D perhaps matching TRBD1 (6 bases). In germline, CDR1 is SSHAT, CDR2 FNYEAQ (reference sequence). V lost 2 bases, J lost 1 base, and 14 bases lay in between. The CDR3 covers 16 residues. DNA of the CDR3: TGTGCCAGCAGCTTAAACCCTCGGACAGAGAACACTGAAGCTTTCTTT. Protein: CASSLNPRTENTEAFF.

This clone appeared a single time. This CDR3 is CASSFLETQYF. CDR3 DNA sequence: TGCGCCAGCAGCTTCCTAGAGACCCAGTACTTC. The chain links TRBV5-1 to TRBJ2-5; D remains unclear. V was trimmed by 2 bases and J by 4 bases, leaving 3 bases between them. Per the germline V gene, CDR1 is SGHRS and CDR2 is YFSETQ. The CDR3 is made up of 11 amino acids.

The chain carries TRBV19 and TRBJ1-1; 7 bases are a match to TRBD1. The junction had 10 bases not matched to a gene; V was cut back by 4 bases and J by 2 bases. This CDR3 is 16 amino acids long. Germline values: CDR1 LNHDA, CDR2 SQIVND (reference sequence). The DNA of the CDR3 is TGTGCCAGTAGTACCTTGGGGCAGGGGGTAAACACTGAAGCTTTCTTT. This translates into CASSTLGQGVNTEAFF.

The sample holds one count of this clone. The chain couples TRBV11-2 to TRBJ2-3, with 7 positions matching TRBD1. The CDR3 covers 12 residues. Per germline, CDR1 SGHAT and CDR2 FQNNGV. With 3 bases clipped from V and 9 bases from J, the junction kept 3 bases outside the gene matches. CDR3 in amino acids: CASSFQGDTQYF. Here the CDR3 DNA reads TGTGCCAGCAGCTTCCAGGGGGACACGCAGTATTTT.

This clone showed up just a few times. V and J are TRBV4-1 and TRBJ1-6; 7 positions agree with TRBD1. V lost 3 bases to trimming and J lost 10 bases; unmatched junction nucleotides: 9. Per germline, CDR1 MGHRA and CDR2 YSYEKL. The CDR3 is made up of 15 amino acids. CDR3 protein: CASSQVDRERSPLHF. Here the CDR3 DNA reads TGCGCCAGCAGCCAGGTAGACAGGGAACGATCACCCCTCCACTTT.

The rearrangement joins TRBV30 to TRBJ1-2, with D unresolved. The germline gives CDR1 GTSNPN, CDR2 SVGIG (reference sequence). The CDR3 totals 12 residues. Between the trimmed V and J ends, which lost 7 bases and 7 bases, there was a span of 16 bases. CDR3 sequence reads: CASQGRDGGYTF. The CDR3 DNA sequence: TGTGCCTCCCAAGGGAGGGATGGTGGCTACACCTTC. The complete variable domain, with remaining parts taken from reference TRBV30 and TRBJ1-2, reads SQTIHQWPATLVQPVGSPLSLECTVEGTSNPNLYWYRQAAGRGLQLLFYSVGIGQISSEVPQNLSASRPQDRQFILSSKKLLLSDSGFYLCASQGRDGGYTFGSGTRLTVV.

The chain couples TRBV19 to TRBJ1-1, with 9 bases that match TRBD1. The J segment lost 1 base and the V segment lost 11 bases, leaving 11 bases of the junction unmatched. There are 15 residues in the CDR3. CDR1 is LNHDA, CDR2 SQIVND, per germline (reference sequence). CDR3 sequence: CASRDRDRWNTEAFF. The CDR3 nucleotides read TGTGCCTCCCGGGACAGGGACCGATGGAACACTGAAGCTTTCTTT.

The rearrangement uses TRBV5-1 and TRBJ1-3, with 7 bases that match TRBD1. In germline, CDR1 is SGHRS, CDR2 YFSETQ. The V segment lost 4 bases and the J segment 0 bases; nucleotides outside the gene matches: 7. The CDR3 has 16 residues. The CDR3 sequence: CASSIGTAGSGNTIYF. CDR3 bases: TGCGCCAGCAGCATAGGGACAGCGGGCTCTGGAAACACCATATATTTT.

The V gene is TRBV28, the J gene TRBJ2-7; D is uncertain. This CDR3 is built from 10 residues. V was trimmed by 6 bases and J by 6 bases, leaving 6 bases between them. Per germline, CDR1 MDHEN and CDR2 SYDVKM. CDR3 DNA sequence: TGTGCCAGCAGCCTCCGCGAGCAGTACTTC. Protein: CASSLREQYF. Full variable domain (rest looked up from reference TRBV28 and TRBJ2-7): DVKVTQSSRYLVKRTGEKVFLECVQDMDHENMFWYRQDPGLGLRLIYFSYDVKMKEKGDIPEGYSVSREKKERFSLILESASTNQTSMYLCASSLREQYFGPGTRLTVT.

DNA of the CDR3: TGTGCCACGGCCCAGGGAGGTCGGGAGACCCAGTACTTC. This gives the protein CATAQGGRETQYF. The V and J genes are TRBV24-1 and TRBJ2-5; tentative D call: TRBD2 (6 bases). Trimming cost V 10 bases and J 5 bases, with 16 bases left between them. The CDR3 contains 13 residues. CDR1 and CDR2 (germline): KGHDR, SFDVKD.